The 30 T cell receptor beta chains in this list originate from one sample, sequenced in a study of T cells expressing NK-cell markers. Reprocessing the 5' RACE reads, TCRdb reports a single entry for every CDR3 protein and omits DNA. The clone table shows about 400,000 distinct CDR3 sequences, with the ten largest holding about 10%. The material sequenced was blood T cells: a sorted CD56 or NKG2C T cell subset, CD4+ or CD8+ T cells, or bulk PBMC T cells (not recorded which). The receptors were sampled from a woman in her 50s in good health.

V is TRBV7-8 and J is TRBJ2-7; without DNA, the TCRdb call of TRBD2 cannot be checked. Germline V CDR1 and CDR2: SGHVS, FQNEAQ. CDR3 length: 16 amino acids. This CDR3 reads CASSYTRTSGRYEQYF. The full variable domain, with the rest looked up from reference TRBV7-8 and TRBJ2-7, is GAGVSQSPRYKVAKRGQDVALRCDPISGHVSLFWYQQALGQGPEFLTYFQNEAQLDKSGLPSDRFFAERPEGSVSTLKIQRTQQEDSAVYLCASSYTRTSGRYEQYFGPGTRLTVT.

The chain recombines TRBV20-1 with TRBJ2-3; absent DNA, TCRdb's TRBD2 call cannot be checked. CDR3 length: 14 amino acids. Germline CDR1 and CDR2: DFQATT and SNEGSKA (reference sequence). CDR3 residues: CSARESGSLYTQYF.

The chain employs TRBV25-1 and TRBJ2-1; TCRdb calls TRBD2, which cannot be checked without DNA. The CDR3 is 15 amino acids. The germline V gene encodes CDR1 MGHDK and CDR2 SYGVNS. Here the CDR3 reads CASGVRASGNNEQFF.

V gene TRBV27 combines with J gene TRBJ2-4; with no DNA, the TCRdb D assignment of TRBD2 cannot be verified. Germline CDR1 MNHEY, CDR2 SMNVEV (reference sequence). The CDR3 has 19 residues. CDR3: CASSWATSGSRKAKNIQYF.

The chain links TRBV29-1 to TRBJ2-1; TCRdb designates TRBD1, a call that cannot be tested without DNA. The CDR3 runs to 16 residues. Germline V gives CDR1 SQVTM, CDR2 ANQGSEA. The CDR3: CSVEDRAGAANNEQFF.

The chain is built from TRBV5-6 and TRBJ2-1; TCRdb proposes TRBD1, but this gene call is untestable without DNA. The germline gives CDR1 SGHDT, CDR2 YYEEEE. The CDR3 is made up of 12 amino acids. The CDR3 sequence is CASSGGQMGQFF.

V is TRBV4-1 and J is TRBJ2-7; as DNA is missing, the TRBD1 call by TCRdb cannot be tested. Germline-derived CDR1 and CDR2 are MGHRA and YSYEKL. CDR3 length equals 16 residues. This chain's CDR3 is CASSQEGSRGDYEQYF.

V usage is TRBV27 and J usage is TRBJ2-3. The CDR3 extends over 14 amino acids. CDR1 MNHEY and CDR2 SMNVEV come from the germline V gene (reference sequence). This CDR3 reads CASSSLAGTDTQYF.

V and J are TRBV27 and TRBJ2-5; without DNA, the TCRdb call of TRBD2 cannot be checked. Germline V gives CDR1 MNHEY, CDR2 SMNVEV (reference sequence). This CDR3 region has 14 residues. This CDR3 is CASSPDGGQETQYF.

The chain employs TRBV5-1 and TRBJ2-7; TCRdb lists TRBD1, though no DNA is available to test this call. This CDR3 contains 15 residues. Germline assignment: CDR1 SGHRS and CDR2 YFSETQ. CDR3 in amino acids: CASSFGQGLGYEQYF.

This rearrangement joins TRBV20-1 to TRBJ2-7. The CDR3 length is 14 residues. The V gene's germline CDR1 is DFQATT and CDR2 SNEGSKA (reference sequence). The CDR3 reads CSARDLLTSYEQYF.

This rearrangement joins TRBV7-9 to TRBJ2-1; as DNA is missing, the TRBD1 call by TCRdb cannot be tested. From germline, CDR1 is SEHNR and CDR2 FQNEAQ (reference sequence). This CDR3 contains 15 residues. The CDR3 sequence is CASSSVGGSYNEQFF. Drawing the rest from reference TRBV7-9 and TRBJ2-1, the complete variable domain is DTGVSQNPRHKITKRGQNVTFRCDPISEHNRLYWYRQTLGQGPEFLTYFQNEAQLEKSRLLSDRFSAERPKGSFSTLEIQRTEQGDSAMYLCASSSVGGSYNEQFFGPGTRLTVL.

Here the CDR3 reads CASTRGNTEAFF. This rearrangement joins TRBV5-1 to TRBJ1-1. The CDR3 runs 12 residues. CDR1 and CDR2 (germline): SGHRS, YFSETQ.

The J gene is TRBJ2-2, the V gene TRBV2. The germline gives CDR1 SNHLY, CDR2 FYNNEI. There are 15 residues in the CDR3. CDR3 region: CASSDGLGNTGELFF.

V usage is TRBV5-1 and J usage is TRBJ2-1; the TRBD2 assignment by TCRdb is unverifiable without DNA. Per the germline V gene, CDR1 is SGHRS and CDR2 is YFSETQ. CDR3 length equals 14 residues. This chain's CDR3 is CASRRLAEIYEQFF. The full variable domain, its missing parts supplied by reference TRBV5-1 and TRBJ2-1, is KAGVTQTPRYLIKTRGQQVTLSCSPISGHRSVSWYQQTPGQGLQFLFEYFSETQRNKGNFPGRFSGRQFSNSRSEMNVSTLELGDSALYLCASRRLAEIYEQFFGPGTRLTVL.

CDR3 region: CATSRWGQETQYF. The chain has TRBV24-1 and TRBJ2-5; the D call from TCRdb, TRBD2, cannot be confirmed without DNA. The germline CDR1 and CDR2 sequences are KGHDR and SFDVKD. The CDR3 has 13 amino acids.

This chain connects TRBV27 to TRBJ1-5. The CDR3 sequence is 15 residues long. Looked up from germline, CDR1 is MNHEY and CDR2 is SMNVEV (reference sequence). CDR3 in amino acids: CASSLGLGYNQPQHF.

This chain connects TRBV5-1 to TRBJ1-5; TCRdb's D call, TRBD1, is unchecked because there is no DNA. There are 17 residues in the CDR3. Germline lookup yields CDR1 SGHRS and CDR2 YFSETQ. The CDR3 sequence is CASSLLDTNYSNQPQHF.

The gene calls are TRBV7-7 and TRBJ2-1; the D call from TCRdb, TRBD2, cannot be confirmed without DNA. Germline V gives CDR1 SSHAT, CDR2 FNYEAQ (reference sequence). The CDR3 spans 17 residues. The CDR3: CASSFKPGLAQLNEQFF.

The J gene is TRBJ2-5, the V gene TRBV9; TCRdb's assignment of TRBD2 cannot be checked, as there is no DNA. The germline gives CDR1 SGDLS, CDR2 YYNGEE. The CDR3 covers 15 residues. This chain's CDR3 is CASSVGNGGSETQYF.

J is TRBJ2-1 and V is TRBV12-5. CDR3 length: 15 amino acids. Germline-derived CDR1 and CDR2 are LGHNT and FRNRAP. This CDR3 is CASGLVPTRYNEQFF.

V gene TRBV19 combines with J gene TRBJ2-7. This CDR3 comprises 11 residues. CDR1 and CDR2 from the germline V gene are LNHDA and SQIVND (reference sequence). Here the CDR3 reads CASSMGYEQYF.

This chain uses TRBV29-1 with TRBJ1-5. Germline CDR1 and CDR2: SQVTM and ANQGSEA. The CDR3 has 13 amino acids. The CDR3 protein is CSVVQGLNQPQHF.

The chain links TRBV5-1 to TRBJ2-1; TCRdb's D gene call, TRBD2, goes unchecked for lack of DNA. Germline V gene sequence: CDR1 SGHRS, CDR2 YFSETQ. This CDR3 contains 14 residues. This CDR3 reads CASFGTSGFNEQFF.

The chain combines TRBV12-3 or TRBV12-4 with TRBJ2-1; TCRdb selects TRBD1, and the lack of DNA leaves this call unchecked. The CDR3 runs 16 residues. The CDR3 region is CASSNRRTGAGWEQFF.

CDR3 loop: CASTNARGSTDTQYF. The chain is built from TRBV18 and TRBJ2-3; with no DNA, the TCRdb D assignment of TRBD1 cannot be verified. This CDR3 is built from 15 residues. Germline V gene lookup returns CDR1 KGHSH and CDR2 LQKENI.

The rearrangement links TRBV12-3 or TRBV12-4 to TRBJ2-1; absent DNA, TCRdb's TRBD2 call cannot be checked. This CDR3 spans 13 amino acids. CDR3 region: CASSPGGSNEQFF.

CDR3 in amino acids: CASSELGGPGTGELFF. The chain joins TRBV25-1 to TRBJ2-2; TCRdb gives TRBD1 as the D gene, but with no DNA this cannot be confirmed. CDR1 is MGHDK and CDR2 is SYGVNS in the germline V gene. This CDR3 has 16 amino acids.

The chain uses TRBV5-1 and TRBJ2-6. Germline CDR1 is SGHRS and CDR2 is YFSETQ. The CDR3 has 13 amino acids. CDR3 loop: CATRTTGANVLTF.

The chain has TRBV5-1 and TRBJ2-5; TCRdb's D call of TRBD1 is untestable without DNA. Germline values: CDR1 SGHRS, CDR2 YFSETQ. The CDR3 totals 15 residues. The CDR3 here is CASSRHQGSQETQYF.